The 32 T cell receptor beta chains below were found in one sample sequenced in a study of blood T cells in healthy people across ages. A J-beta primer mix and a sample-barcoded 5' primer were used in a second PCR of about 7 to 11 cycles. TCRdb processed the 5' RACE reads anew with MiXCR; each CDR3 protein has one entry. Of about a million distinct CDR3 sequences detected, roughly 51% appear once; the ten largest clones hold 20% to 25%. The sequencing input was blood. Receptors originate from a woman aged 60-70 years in good health.

Concerning this clonotype itself: An end of the junction does not agree with germline; a read error may underlie this. The genes are TRBV2 and TRBJ1-2; 7 bases are a match to TRBD1. This CDR3 has 15 residues. Germline loops: CDR1 SNHLY, CDR2 FYNNEI. The CDR3 region has the DNA TGTGCCTGCAGTGACCTACAGGGGAGGGGCTATGGCTACACCTTC. It codes for CACSDLQGRGYGYTF.

The gene calls are TRBV7-2 and TRBJ1-3; D is perhaps TRBD1 (6 bases). This CDR3 is 18 amino acids long. Trimming took off 4 bases at V and 0 bases at J, with 19 bases between the two ends. Per the germline V gene, CDR1 is SGHTA and CDR2 is FQGNSA. For the CDR3, the DNA is TGTGCCAGCAGCTCCGACCCCGGACAGTTCCGCTCTGGAAACACCATATATTTT. It codes for CASSSDPGQFRSGNTIYF.

The chain recombines TRBV2 with TRBJ2-1, with 10 bases aligning to TRBD2. V lost 5 bases to trimming and J lost 9 bases; unmatched junction nucleotides: 10. CDR1 is SNHLY and CDR2 is FYNNEI in the germline V gene. The CDR3 extends over 15 amino acids. In DNA form, the CDR3 reads TGTGCCAGCAGTCTGCTAGCGGGAGCCTTGACTGAGCAGTTCTTC. Encoded protein: CASSLLAGALTEQFF.

This chain links TRBV3-1 with TRBJ1-4; D gene uncertain. Per the germline V gene, CDR1 is LGHDT and CDR2 is YNNKEL (reference sequence). Between the trimmed V and J ends, which lost 1 base and 6 bases, there was a span of 9 bases. CDR3 size: 14 residues. CDR3: CASSQGFGDEKLFF. The DNA for the CDR3 is TGTGCCAGCAGCCAAGGGTTTGGGGATGAAAAACTGTTTTTT.

This sequence joins TRBV9 and TRBJ2-7; D assignment may be TRBD1 or TRBD2 (5 bases each). V was pared by 4 bases and J by 8 bases, with 16 bases between. This CDR3 has 13 residues. CDR1 and CDR2 from the germline V gene are SGDLS and YYNGEE. CDR3: CASSPRELVKQYF. The CDR3 DNA reads as TGTGCCAGCAGCCCCAGGGAGCTCGTTAAGCAGTACTTC.

The genes are TRBV27 and TRBJ2-4; D remains unclear. The tail of the sequence fits TRBJ2-7 better, so the J call may be wrong. Germline loops: CDR1 MNHEY, CDR2 SMNVEV (reference sequence). The CDR3 length is 16 residues. The CDR3 region has the DNA TGTGCCAGCAGTTCGTCCTTAGGTGTGAGCTCCTACGAGCAGTACTTC. Translation gives CASSSSLGVSSYEQYF.

This clonotype occurred a few times. The chain combines TRBV10-3 with TRBJ2-6; possibly TRBD1 for D (6 bases). Germline CDR1 reads ENHRY; CDR2 reads SYGVKD. The CDR3 consists of 15 residues. Trimming shortened V by 4 bases and J by 2 bases, and 9 bases separated the two germline ends. The CDR3: CAISGDMAGANVLTF. The CDR3 region has the DNA TGTGCCATCAGTGGGGACATGGCTGGGGCCAACGTCCTGACTTTC.

The chain recombines TRBV6-1 with TRBJ2-3; TRBD2 aligns across 8 bases. Looked up from germline, CDR1 is MNHNS and CDR2 is SASEGT. V was pared by 6 bases and J by 6 bases, with 17 bases of the junction left unmatched. The CDR3 has 17 residues. The chain's CDR3 is CASSGGRAGVAADTQYF. The CDR3 DNA follows: TGTGCCAGCAGCGGTGGTCGAGCGGGAGTTGCTGCCGATACGCAGTATTTT.

This rearrangement joins TRBV20-1 to TRBJ2-5; 13 bases align to TRBD2. The germline CDR1 and CDR2 sequences are DFQATT and SNEGSKA (reference sequence). The CDR3 loop spans 15 amino acids. The junction had 5 bases not matched to a gene; V was cut back by 2 bases and J by 5 bases. This CDR3 reads CSARRTSGSGETQYF. The CDR3, as DNA: TGCAGTGCTAGAAGGACTAGCGGGAGTGGGGAGACCCAGTACTTC.

The chain links TRBV5-5 to TRBJ1-5, with D possibly matching TRBD1 (5 bases). The V and J ends lost 2 bases and 11 bases respectively, with 17 bases between them. CDR3 length: 14 residues. CDR1 SGHKS and CDR2 YYEKEE come from the germline V gene (reference sequence). CDR3 amino acids: CASSFGGLTAAQHF. The CDR3 region has the DNA TGTGCCAGCAGCTTTGGGGGGTTGACAGCAGCCCAGCATTTT.

This clonotype was seen only a few times. This sequence joins TRBV27 and TRBJ2-5, with a weak D call TRBD1 (5 bases). CDR3 size: 15 residues. Germline CDR1 MNHEY, CDR2 SMNVEV (reference sequence). The ends were cut back, 4 bases at V and 6 bases at J, with 18 bases in the middle. The CDR3 sequence is CASSYGQGVVKTQYF. In DNA, the CDR3 is TGTGCCAGCAGTTACGGCCAGGGTGTTGTTAAGACCCAGTACTTC.

This clonotype was counted between two and nine times. The V call is TRBV12-3 or TRBV12-4, the J call TRBJ1-2; D possibly corresponds to TRBD1 (6 bases). CDR3 length equals 13 residues. V was trimmed by 3 bases and J by 8 bases, leaving 13 bases between them. The CDR3 DNA is TGTGCCAGCAGTTTGGGGCTGGGGGGCGGCTACACCTTC. Protein sequence: CASSLGLGGGYTF.

The rearrangement uses TRBV7-2 and TRBJ2-3, with a tentative D call TRBD1 (6 bases). Looked up from germline, CDR1 is SGHTA and CDR2 is FQGNSA. The CDR3 length is 15 residues. V gave up 1 base and J gave up 3 bases, with 11 bases separating them. In nucleotides, the CDR3 is TGTGCCAGCAGCTTAGAGGTACAGGGAACAGATACGCAGTATTTT. Translation gives CASSLEVQGTDTQYF.

This clonotype has only one observation. This chain uses TRBV7-2 with TRBJ1-4; D gene ambiguous. The CDR3 totals 16 residues. Germline-derived CDR1 and CDR2 are SGHTA and FQGNSA. V lost 1 base and J lost 2, with 11 bases in between. The DNA of the CDR3 is TGTGCCAGCAGCTTAGGGGCTATTACGACTAATGAAAAACTGTTTTTT. Translation: CASSLGAITTNEKLFF.

The chain uses TRBV11-2 and TRBJ2-5; D may be TRBD1 or TRBD2 (5 bases each). The J call is in doubt because the DNA end fits TRBJ2-7 better. CDR3 length: 13 amino acids. Germline loops: CDR1 SGHAT, CDR2 FQNNGV. For the CDR3, the DNA is TGTGCCAGCAGCAAATCTGGGGGACCCGAGCAGTACTTC. The encoded protein is CASSKSGGPEQYF.

This chain links TRBV12-3 or TRBV12-4 with TRBJ1-5, with D possibly matching TRBD1 (5 bases). Trimming cost V 8 bases and J 5 bases, with 13 bases left between them. The CDR3 extends over 13 amino acids. This CDR3 reads CASRLQGYQPQHF. CDR3 DNA: TGTGCCAGCCGACTTCAGGGATATCAGCCCCAGCATTTT.

This sequence joins TRBV29-1 and TRBJ2-7, with D hard to call. The CDR3 totals 13 residues. V lost 7 bases, J lost 0 bases, and 13 bases lay in between. Germline V gene lookup returns CDR1 SQVTM and CDR2 ANQGSEA. CDR3 in amino acids: CSAKSSSSYEQYF. The CDR3 coding sequence is TGCAGCGCCAAGAGTTCCTCCTCCTACGAGCAGTACTTC.

The chain has TRBV5-1 and TRBJ2-1; D is uncertain. The J call is in doubt because the DNA end fits TRBJ2-7 better. Germline V gives CDR1 SGHRS, CDR2 YFSETQ. There are 13 residues in the CDR3. CDR3 amino acids: CASSLRYRYEQYF. The DNA for the CDR3 is TGCGCCAGCAGCTTGAGGTATCGGTACGAGCAGTACTTC.

The V call is TRBV3-1, the J call TRBJ2-5; possibly TRBD1 or TRBD2 for D (5 bases each). There are 13 residues in the CDR3. CDR1 is LGHDT and CDR2 is YNNKEL in the germline V gene (reference sequence). V was trimmed by 7 bases and J by 1 base, leaving 10 bases between them. The CDR3 region has the DNA TGTGCCAGCAACCGGGACGCCCAAGAGACCCAGTACTTC. It yields the protein CASNRDAQETQYF.

V is TRBV20-1 and J is TRBJ2-3; the D is unclear. CDR3 length equals 13 residues. Germline values: CDR1 DFQATT, CDR2 SNEGSKA (reference sequence). V lost 6 bases and J lost 2, with 12 bases in between. The CDR3 here is CSARMGFTDTQYF. The CDR3 region has the DNA TGCAGTGCCAGGATGGGGTTCACAGATACGCAGTATTTT.

This rearrangement joins TRBV5-6 to TRBJ2-7; D perhaps matches TRBD2 (6 bases). Germline V CDR1 and CDR2: SGHDT, YYEEEE. Trimming shortened V by 4 bases and J by 6 bases, and 23 bases separated the two germline ends. The CDR3 spans 16 residues. The CDR3 DNA reads TGTGCCAGCAGCGTACCCTACCGTCTAGCGCTCTTCGAGCAGTACTTC. Residues: CASSVPYRLALFEQYF.

In DNA, the CDR3 is TGCGCCAGCAGCCAAGATACGGGACAGTTCAATGAAAAACTGTTTTTT. Residues: CASSQDTGQFNEKLFF. This sequence joins TRBV4-3 and TRBJ1-4; 7 nucleotides align to TRBD1. The CDR3 has 16 amino acids. The germline V gene encodes CDR1 LGHNA and CDR2 YSLEER. With V trimmed by 0 bases and J by 5 bases, 6 bases remained unmatched.

This rearrangement joins TRBV2 to TRBJ1-1, with TRBD1 matching 8 bases. The CDR3 has 13 amino acids. V trimming: 9 bases; J trimming: 1 base; junction bases outside the gene matches: 4. CDR1 is SNHLY and CDR2 is FYNNEI in the germline V gene. The CDR3 bases are TGTGCCAGAGACAGGGGTCGGAACACTGAAGCTTTCTTT. Its translation: CARDRGRNTEAFF. Complete variable domain (other parts from reference TRBV2 and TRBJ1-1): EPEVTQTPSHQVTQMGQEVILRCVPISNHLYFYWYRQILGQKVEFLVSFYNNEISEKSEIFDDQFSVERPDGSNFTLKIRSTKLEDSAMYFCARDRGRNTEAFFGQGTRLTVV.

The chain carries TRBV20-1 and TRBJ2-7; the match to TRBD2 covers 14 bases. With 5 bases clipped from V and 11 bases from J, the junction kept 11 bases outside the gene matches. CDR3 size: 14 residues. Per the germline V gene, CDR1 is DFQATT and CDR2 is SNEGSKA (reference sequence). The CDR3 protein is CSAQKPGLAGEEYF. The CDR3 nucleotides are TGCAGTGCTCAGAAACCGGGACTAGCGGGAGAAGAGTACTTC.

The V and J genes are TRBV13 and TRBJ2-7; a possible D gene is TRBD1 (5 bases). V was cut by 0 bases and J by 0 bases, with 12 bases left in between. Germline CDR1 reads PRHDT; CDR2 reads FYEKMQ (reference sequence). The CDR3 totals 16 residues. The chain's CDR3 is CASSLGFVGLSYEQYF. CDR3 DNA: TGTGCCAGCAGCTTAGGCTTTGTGGGGCTCTCCTACGAGCAGTACTTC.

The rearrangement uses TRBV20-1 and TRBJ2-7; D remains unclear. Looked up from germline, CDR1 is DFQATT and CDR2 is SNEGSKA (reference sequence). This CDR3 spans 13 amino acids. V gave up 3 bases and J gave up 1 base, with 10 bases separating them. The CDR3: CSARRQESYEQYF. The DNA of the CDR3 is TGCAGTGCTAGGAGGCAGGAGTCCTACGAGCAGTACTTC.

This clonotype was seen a few times. The J gene is TRBJ2-1, the V gene TRBV6-1, with 11 bases lining up with TRBD2. V was clipped by 6 bases and J by 5 bases; unmatched bases: 21. In germline, CDR1 is MNHNS, CDR2 SASEGT. The CDR3 is 20 residues long. The CDR3 DNA sequence: TGTGCCAGCAGGCCCAAACTAGCGGGAGCGGTAGTAGGAGGGAACAATGAGCAGTTCTTC. Translating gives CASRPKLAGAVVGGNNEQFF.

The sample holds a few counts of this clonotype. V gene TRBV2 combines with J gene TRBJ2-7, with 8 bases matching TRBD1. The V and J ends lost 1 base and 2 bases, in that order; junction bases with no gene match: 4. In germline, CDR1 is SNHLY, CDR2 FYNNEI. The CDR3 extends over 15 amino acids. CDR3 nucleotides: TGTGCCAGCAGTGAAGGGACAGGGCTGGCCTACGAGCAGTACTTC. Translating it yields CASSEGTGLAYEQYF.

DNA of the CDR3: TGTGCCAGCAGGCACAGCTCTTCCTACAATGAGCAGTACTTC. It yields the protein CASRHSSSYNEQYF. V is TRBV6-2 or TRBV6-3 and J is TRBJ2-1; no firm D call. The J call may be mistaken, given a closer DNA end match to TRBJ2-7. This CDR3 has 14 amino acids. Germline V gene lookup returns CDR1 MNHEY and CDR2 SVGEGT.

The rearrangement uses TRBV24-1 and TRBJ2-7; the D gene is possibly TRBD1 (6 bases). V was trimmed by 9 bases and J by 5 bases, leaving 19 bases between them. The CDR3 contains 14 residues. The V gene's germline CDR1 is KGHDR and CDR2 SFDVKD. This chain's CDR3 is CATHQGNPAHEQYF. The DNA of the CDR3 is TGTGCCACCCATCAGGGGAACCCAGCCCACGAGCAGTACTTC.

J is TRBJ1-2 and V is TRBV3-1; D remains unclear. Germline V gene data show CDR1 as LGHDT and CDR2 as YNNKEL (reference sequence). The CDR3 runs to 12 residues. V was pared by 7 bases and J by 3 bases, with 9 bases between. CDR3 region: CASTGNDYGYTF. The DNA for the CDR3 is TGTGCCAGCACCGGGAACGACTATGGCTACACCTTC.

The chain couples TRBV28 to TRBJ2-1; TRBD2 might be the D (6 bases). The CDR3 covers 13 residues. V gave up 3 bases and J gave up 7 bases, with 10 bases separating them. The germline CDR1 and CDR2 sequences are MDHEN and SYDVKM. This CDR3 is CASSFGTPNEQFF. The CDR3 bases are TGTGCCAGCAGTTTCGGGACTCCGAATGAGCAGTTCTTC. The entire variable domain, with the rest obtained from reference TRBV28 and TRBJ2-1, is as follows: DVKVTQSSRYLVKRTGEKVFLECVQDMDHENMFWYRQDPGLGLRLIYFSYDVKMKEKGDIPEGYSVSREKKERFSLILESASTNQTSMYLCASSFGTPNEQFFGPGTRLTVL.